These T cell receptor beta chains were read from a single sample in a study of a mutant IDH1 vaccine in newly diagnosed glioma. The repertoire was sequenced with immunoSEQ multiplex PCR; TCRdb's copy has only in-frame clones and lacks some. The sample contains around 30,000 clones, approximately 89% of which appear only once. No antigens are known for them. The material sequenced was PBMCs, taken from a glioma patient whose treatment included an IDH1 peptide vaccine. The receptors derive from a middle-aged man with glioma. The CDR3 runs from the conserved cysteine through the conserved F or W. The order of the fields is clone size, V gene, D gene, J gene, CDR3 length, CDR3 protein, CDR3 DNA. The D gene is left open where the match is weak. Only some rows state a clone size, as once, few, many or a class for expanded clones.

few	TRBV7-2	-	TRBJ2-7	16	CASSLALGSLGSEQYF	TGTGCCAGCAGCTTAGCGCTGGGGTCCCTTGGGAGCGAGCAGTACTTC
once	TRBV7-2	TRBD2	TRBJ2-5	15	CASSLRASGEETQYF	TGTGCCAGCAGCTTAAGGGCTAGCGGGGAAGAGACCCAGTACTTC
-	TRBV7-8	-	TRBJ2-3	16	CASSSVQGLRTDTQYF	TGTGCCAGCAGCTCAGTTCAGGGACTCCGCACAGATACGCAGTATTTT
-	TRBV9	-	TRBJ2-1	16	CASSLQLGGPNSEQFF	TGTGCCAGCAGCCTCCAGCTTGGCGGGCCCAATAGTGAGCAGTTCTTC
-	TRBV2	-	TRBJ1-3	14	CASSRWISGNTIYF	TGTGCCAGCAGTCGGTGGATCTCTGGAAACACCATATATTTT
-	TRBV18	-	TRBJ2-6	12	CASSPEANVLTF	TGTGCCAGCTCCCCAGAGGCCAACGTCCTGACTTTC
-	TRBV7-9	-	TRBJ2-3	15	CASSLADGWTDTQYF	TGTGCCAGCAGCTTAGCTGACGGTTGGACAGATACGCAGTATTTT
-	TRBV27	TRBD1	TRBJ2-3	16	CASKVLGTGATDTQYF	TGTGCCAGCAAGGTCCTCGGGACAGGGGCCACAGATACGCAGTATTTT
-	TRBV14	TRBD2	TRBJ2-1	17	CASSLRLAAPTHNEQFF	TGTGCCAGCAGCCTGAGACTAGCGGCTCCAACCCACAATGAGCAGTTCTTC
-	TRBV27	-	TRBJ2-7	15	CASSLSRGLSYEQYF	TGTGCCAGCAGTTTATCCAGGGGACTCTCCTACGAGCAGTACTTC
-	TRBV5-5	TRBD1	TRBJ1-4	15	CASRETGVGGEKLFF	TGTGCCAGCAGGGAGACAGGGGTCGGAGGTGAAAAACTGTTTTTT
-	TRBV5-1	TRBD1	TRBJ2-5	15	CASREGQGGPETQYF	TGCGCCAGCAGAGAAGGACAGGGAGGCCCAGAGACCCAGTACTTC
-	TRBV6-1	TRBD2	TRBJ2-5	15	CASSELAGGQETQYF	TGTGCCAGCAGTGAACTAGCGGGGGGCCAAGAGACCCAGTACTTC
-	TRBV18	-	TRBJ1-1	14	CASSRVQTNTEAFF	TGTGCCAGCTCACGGGTACAAACAAACACTGAAGCTTTCTTT
-	TRBV7-2	-	TRBJ1-1	13	CASSLTLQGIAFF	TGTGCCAGCAGCTTAACGCTCCAAGGGATAGCTTTCTTT
-	TRBV28	TRBD2	TRBJ2-1	16	CASSNGLSGGWNEQFF	TGTGCCAGCAGCAACGGGTTGTCGGGGGGGTGGAATGAGCAGTTCTTC
-	TRBV30	TRBD2	TRBJ2-2	14	CASRGGQVTGELFF	TGTGCCTCCCGGGGGGGCCAGGTCACCGGGGAGCTGTTTTTT
-	TRBV7-8	TRBD1	TRBJ1-1	14	CASGNRDRDTEAFF	TGTGCCAGCGGCAACCGGGACAGGGATACTGAAGCTTTCTTT
-	TRBV28	-	TRBJ1-4	15	CASSRSQGNNEKLFF	TGTGCCAGCAGTAGAAGCCAGGGCAACAATGAAAAACTGTTTTTT
-	TRBV6-1	-	TRBJ1-5	12	CATRGSGQPQHF	TGTGCCACCCGGGGCTCGGGGCAGCCCCAGCATTTT
-	TRBV27	-	TRBJ2-2	14	CASSRAGMTGELFF	TGTGCCAGCAGCAGGGCAGGGATGACCGGGGAGCTGTTTTTT
-	TRBV21-1	-	TRBJ2-7	15	CASSTEGQGSYEQYF	TGTGCCAGCAGCACCGAGGGACAGGGCTCCTACGAGCAGTACTTC
few	TRBV5-1	-	TRBJ1-1	12	CASSLVGDEAFF	TGCGCCAGCAGCTTGGTGGGGGATGAAGCTTTCTTT
-	TRBV28	-	TRBJ2-2	13	CASEGIEAGELFF	TGTGCCAGCGAGGGTATTGAAGCCGGGGAGCTGTTTTTT
-	TRBV27	-	TRBJ2-2	17	CASSHTYPKPGTGELFF	TGTGCCAGCAGCCATACTTACCCTAAGCCGGGCACCGGGGAGCTGTTTTTT
-	TRBV5-6	-	TRBJ1-2	14	CASSLGAGIYGYTF	TGTGCCAGCAGCTTGGGGGCGGGGATCTATGGCTACACCTTC
once	TRBV5-1	TRBD2	TRBJ2-1	15	CASSLGGTSPNEQFF	TGCGCCAGCAGCTTGGGAGGGACTAGCCCGAATGAGCAGTTCTTC
-	TRBV19	TRBD2	TRBJ2-7	15	CASSSGLAGGTEQYF	TGTGCCAGTAGTTCCGGACTAGCGGGAGGAACCGAGCAGTACTTC
-	TRBV6-1	TRBD1	TRBJ1-1	15	CASSARTGADTEAFF	TGTGCCAGCAGTGCCCGGACAGGGGCGGACACTGAAGCTTTCTTT
-	TRBV2	TRBD2	TRBJ2-1	16	CASSDGLATYYNEQFF	TGTGCCAGCAGTGACGGACTAGCGACCTACTACAATGAGCAGTTCTTC
-	TRBV2	-	TRBJ1-4	14	CASSELVDSEKLFF	TGTGCCAGCAGTGAATTGGTGGACAGCGAAAAACTGTTTTTT
-	TRBV5-1	-	TRBJ1-2	15	CATSLSGPGTYGYTF	TGCGCCACGTCACTTTCCGGGCCAGGCACTTATGGCTACACCTTC
-	TRBV7-6	-	TRBJ2-6	18	CASSPVRSDSSGANVLTF	TGTGCCAGCAGCCCCGTGAGGTCTGACAGCTCTGGGGCCAACGTCCTGACTTTC
-	TRBV2	-	TRBJ1-5	14	CASSEARGEVAQHF	TGTGCCAGCAGTGAAGCACGGGGGGAAGTGGCCCAGCATTTT
-	TRBV28	-	TRBJ1-5	14	CASSLTTGNQPQHF	TGTGCCAGCAGTTTAACGACGGGGAATCAGCCCCAGCATTTT
once	TRBV4-3	TRBD2	TRBJ2-5	20	CASSQDAWTSGRVGRETQYF	TGCGCCAGCAGCCAAGATGCCTGGACTAGCGGGAGGGTCGGTAGAGAGACCCAGTACTTC
-	TRBV5-1	-	TRBJ1-6	13	CASSLRGDAPLHF	TGCGCCAGCAGCCTCAGGGGAGACGCACCCCTCCACTTT
-	TRBV7-2	-	TRBJ2-1	13	CASSRGDHNEQFF	TGTGCCAGCTCGAGGGGAGACCACAATGAGCAGTTCTTC
once	TRBV5-6	-	TRBJ2-3	15	CASSWRVHPTDTQYF	TGTGCCAGCAGCTGGCGGGTGCATCCCACAGATACGCAGTATTTT
-	TRBV18	TRBD1	TRBJ1-2	15	CASSTRTGSDYGYTF	TGTGCCAGCTCGACCCGGACAGGGAGCGACTATGGCTACACCTTC
-	TRBV4-2	TRBD1	TRBJ1-4	16	CASSQPTGTGSEKLFF	TGTGCCAGCAGCCAACCTACTGGGACAGGGAGTGAAAAACTGTTTTTT
-	TRBV4-3	-	TRBJ2-1	14	CASSRGDPYNEQFF	TGCGCCAGCAGCCGGGGGGATCCATACAATGAGCAGTTCTTC
-	TRBV5-4	TRBD2	TRBJ2-1	16	CASSLSVSSGNNEQFF	TGTGCCAGCAGCCTTAGTGTATCTAGCGGGAACAATGAGCAGTTCTTC
once	TRBV13	-	TRBJ1-1	17	CASSPGGLNNLNTEAFF	TGTGCCAGCAGCCCCGGCGGACTGAATAACTTGAACACTGAAGCTTTCTTT
-	TRBV14	TRBD1	TRBJ2-7	18	CASSLNTLRPGTGVEQYF	TGTGCCAGCAGCCTCAATACTCTAAGACCCGGGACAGGGGTCGAGCAGTACTTC
-	TRBV19	-	TRBJ2-5	13	CASGAGSGETQYF	TGTGCCAGTGGCGCAGGTTCGGGAGAGACCCAGTACTTC
-	TRBV7-9	-	TRBJ1-1	13	CASSSLMNTEAFF	TGTGCCAGCAGCTCATTAATGAACACTGAAGCTTTCTTT
-	TRBV7-2	-	TRBJ2-3	15	CASSRRREGTDTQYF	TGTGCCAGCAGCCGGAGAAGGGAAGGGACAGATACGCAGTATTTT